One and the same sample provided the 11 T cell receptor beta chains below, sequenced in a study of T cells in localized non-small cell lung cancer. Libraries were prepared by immunoSEQ multiplex PCR; TCRdb keeps only in-frame clonotypes and omits some of them. The profile shows over 70,000 clones, 70% to 90% of them singletons. The specimen was peripheral blood, collected before any cancer treatment. The receptors were sampled from a male donor aged 60 or older with stage III squamous cell lung carcinoma.

The rearrangement uses TRBV10-1 and TRBJ1-1; no reliable D call. The CDR3 sequence is 13 residues long. Germline V CDR1 and CDR2: WNHNN, SYGVQD (reference sequence). V was cut by 5 bases and J by 3 bases, with 10 bases left in between. CDR3 in amino acids: CASSYGLYTEAFF. CDR3 sequence (DNA): TGCGCCAGCAGTTATGGACTTTACACTGAAGCTTTCTTT.

V usage is TRBV7-2 and J usage is TRBJ2-2, with 10 bases that match TRBD1. Germline V gene lookup returns CDR1 SGHTA and CDR2 FQGNSA. This CDR3 is 17 amino acids long. V trimming: 4 bases; J trimming: 4 bases; junction bases outside the gene matches: 9. CDR3 DNA sequence: TGTGCCAGCAGCTCTTTTAGGGACAGGGGAAGCACCGGGGAGCTGTTTTTT. Its protein product is CASSSFRDRGSTGELFF.

The chain carries TRBV5-5 and TRBJ1-1; no reliable D call. The germline V and J ends were trimmed by 1 base and 1 base, with 11 bases remaining between them. This CDR3 comprises 15 residues. CDR1 and CDR2 from the germline V gene are SGHKS and YYEKEE (reference sequence). Here the CDR3 reads CASSLSTGSNTEAFF. CDR3 sequence (DNA): TGTGCCAGCAGCTTGAGTACGGGGTCGAACACTGAAGCTTTCTTT.

V gene TRBV6-1 combines with J gene TRBJ1-4; 9 bases agree with TRBD1. The CDR3 contains 14 residues. V shed 6 bases and J 7 bases; nucleotides not matched to a gene: 6. Germline V gene lookup returns CDR1 MNHNS and CDR2 SASEGT. CDR3 sequence (DNA): TGTGCCAGCAGGGGACAGGGTAGGGGTGAAAAACTGTTTTTT. Translating it yields CASRGQGRGEKLFF.

The chain carries TRBV12-5 and TRBJ2-3; TRBD1 matches 7 bases. The germline gives CDR1 LGHNT, CDR2 FRNRAP. CDR3 length equals 15 residues. Losses at the gene ends were 2 bases for V and 6 bases for J; bases not matched to a gene: 8. The CDR3 coding sequence is TGTGCTAGTGGTTTGACAGGGGTGGCGAGGGATACGCAGTATTTT. Protein: CASGLTGVARDTQYF. Complete variable domain (other parts from reference TRBV12-5 and TRBJ2-3): DARVTQTPRHKVTEMGQEVTMRCQPILGHNTVFWYRQTMMQGLELLAYFRNRAPLDDSGMPKDRFSAEMPDATLATLKIQPSEPRDSAVYFCASGLTGVARDTQYFGPGTRLTVL.

The chain couples TRBV4-1 to TRBJ1-1; no clear D gene. Trimming took off 1 base at V and 0 bases at J, with 15 bases between the two ends. The CDR3 extends over 17 amino acids. Germline V gives CDR1 MGHRA, CDR2 YSYEKL. CDR3 DNA: TGCGCCAGCAGCCAAGTAGGTACACAGACGGTGAACACTGAAGCTTTCTTT. It is translated as CASSQVGTQTVNTEAFF.

This sequence joins TRBV4-1 and TRBJ1-2, with D hard to call. Germline CDR1 and CDR2: MGHRA and YSYEKL. V dropped 0 bases and J dropped 8 bases, with 16 bases sitting between them. The CDR3 length is 15 residues. The CDR3 loop reads CASSQDLPGFKGYTF. The CDR3 nucleotides are TGCGCCAGCAGCCAAGATTTGCCCGGGTTCAAGGGCTACACCTTC.

The rearrangement links TRBV5-1 to TRBJ2-3; D not certain. CDR1 and CDR2 from the germline V gene are SGHRS and YFSETQ. The CDR3 extends over 14 amino acids. V shed 5 bases and J shed 0 bases, with 10 bases lying between them. The CDR3 protein is CASRVPLSTDTQYF. The CDR3 bases are TGCGCCAGCAGGGTACCACTTAGCACAGATACGCAGTATTTT. Based on the CDR3 plus reference TRBV5-1 and TRBJ2-3, the full variable domain is KAGVTQTPRYLIKTRGQQVTLSCSPISGHRSVSWYQQTPGQGLQFLFEYFSETQRNKGNFPGRFSGRQFSNSRSEMNVSTLELGDSALYLCASRVPLSTDTQYFGPGTRLTVL.

V and J are TRBV5-1 and TRBJ1-1; no reliable D call. Per the germline V gene, CDR1 is SGHRS and CDR2 is YFSETQ. V was shortened by 4 bases and J by 0 bases, with 7 bases between the two germline ends. The CDR3 spans 13 residues. The CDR3 nucleotides are TGCGCCAGCAGCCTTGACATGAACACTGAAGCTTTCTTT. It specifies CASSLDMNTEAFF. Full variable domain (outside the CDR3, taken from reference TRBV5-1 and TRBJ1-1): KAGVTQTPRYLIKTRGQQVTLSCSPISGHRSVSWYQQTPGQGLQFLFEYFSETQRNKGNFPGRFSGRQFSNSRSEMNVSTLELGDSALYLCASSLDMNTEAFFGQGTRLTVV.

The chain employs TRBV5-6 and TRBJ2-3; unclear D gene. Germline V gene lookup returns CDR1 SGHDT and CDR2 YYEEEE. Between the trimmed V and J ends, which lost 1 base and 0 bases, there was a span of 6 bases. The CDR3 totals 14 residues. Here the CDR3 DNA reads TGTGCCAGCAGCTTGTGGGTAAGCACAGATACGCAGTATTTT. Its protein product is CASSLWVSTDTQYF.

V is TRBV19 and J is TRBJ1-6, with TRBD1 identical over 8 bases. The V gene's germline CDR1 is LNHDA and CDR2 SQIVND (reference sequence). V was clipped by 7 bases and J by 5 bases; unmatched bases: 7. The CDR3 loop spans 15 amino acids. In nucleotides, the CDR3 is TGTGCCAGTAACACGGACAGGGTAAATAATTCACCCCTCCACTTT. Translated, it gives CASNTDRVNNSPLHF.